One and the same sample provided the 9 T cell receptor beta chains below, sequenced in a study of glioma-infiltrating T cells. Using RNA template, CDR3s of TCR alpha and beta were amplified with iRepertoire arm-PCR. In TCRdb, the multiplex PCR reads were re-called with MiXCR into one record per CDR3 protein. Of a few hundred thousand distinct CDR3 sequences in the sample, roughly two fifths were seen once. Sequenced input: glioma tissue, nonneoplastic brain tissue, or PBMCs (not recorded which). The receptor set was obtained from a human donor with low-grade glioma or glioblastoma, undergoing nonglioma brain surgery, or in good health (not recorded which).

This clonotype was recorded a few times. The chain employs TRBV6-1 and TRBJ2-1; 13 positions match TRBD2. The CDR3 extends over 17 amino acids. Per the germline V gene, CDR1 is MNHNS and CDR2 is SASEGT. The V segment lost 3 bases and the J segment 6 bases; nucleotides outside the gene matches: 8. The DNA of the CDR3 is TGTGCCAGCAGTGATCTTAGGACTAGCGGGAGAGGCAATGAGCAGTTCTTC. This encodes CASSDLRTSGRGNEQFF.

The chain links TRBV5-1 to TRBJ2-1; D possibly corresponds to TRBD2 (6 bases). Trimming cost V 4 bases and J 8 bases, with 16 bases left between them. The CDR3 extends over 14 amino acids. Looked up from germline, CDR1 is SGHRS and CDR2 is YFSETQ. The chain's CDR3 is CASSRTGVRDEQFF. DNA for the CDR3: TGCGCCAGCAGCCGTACGGGGGTCCGCGATGAGCAGTTCTTC.

The rearrangement uses TRBV5-4 and TRBJ2-5; D remains unclear. From germline, CDR1 is SGHNT and CDR2 YYREEE (reference sequence). V gave up 4 bases and J gave up 5 bases, with 12 bases separating them. The CDR3 length is 13 residues. DNA for the CDR3: TGTGCCAGCAGCCCCCCGCCTGGGGAGACCCAGTACTTC. Amino acids: CASSPPPGETQYF.

This clonotype was picked up one time. Just one base apart from a much larger clone, this may be a read error. The genes are TRBV27 and TRBJ2-1, with TRBD2 matching 8 bases. CDR1 MNHEY and CDR2 SMNVEV come from the germline V gene (reference sequence). The CDR3 is 16 amino acids. Germline trimming cut 5 bases from V and 4 bases from J; bases unmatched to any gene: 10. CDR3 DNA sequence: TGTGCCAGCAGTCCACCGGGAGTAGCGGGGTACAATGAGCAGTTCTTC. Protein product: CASSPPGVAGYNEQFF.

This clonotype came up a few times. The rearrangement joins TRBV3-1 to TRBJ2-7; TRBD2 is a possible D gene (6 bases). The length of the CDR3 is 12 residues. CDR1 LGHDT and CDR2 YNNKEL come from the germline V gene (reference sequence). Trimming pared 4 bases from V and 3 bases from J, leaving 7 bases between. This CDR3 reads CASSRGDYEQYF. CDR3 sequence (DNA): TGTGCCAGCAGCCGGGGGGACTACGAGCAGTACTTC.

A word on this clonotype: A much larger clone is a single base away; this may be a read error. The chain carries TRBV6-1 and TRBJ2-1; the D gene is possibly TRBD2 (5 bases). V lost 7 bases and J 0 bases, leaving 16 bases between the germline ends. The CDR3 has 16 residues. From germline, CDR1 is MNHNS and CDR2 SASEGT. CDR3 in DNA: TGTGCCAGCAAAGACCCTAGCCCAGGCTCCTACAATGAGCAGTTCTTC. Translated: CASKDPSPGSYNEQFF.

Ten or more counts support this clonotype. J is TRBJ2-7 and V is TRBV6-1, with TRBD1 matching 9 bases. The CDR3 length is 15 residues. Germline V CDR1 and CDR2: MNHNS, SASEGT. V shed 5 bases, J shed 4 bases, and the junction held 9 bases outside the gene matches. This CDR3 is CASSRPGQGIYEQYF. CDR3 DNA sequence: TGTGCCAGCAGTCGCCCAGGACAGGGGATTTACGAGCAGTACTTC.

This sequence joins TRBV24-1 and TRBJ2-3; 7 bases align to TRBD2. The ends lost 1 base at V and 5 bases at J; junction bases unmatched: 11. The CDR3 sequence is 17 residues long. In germline, CDR1 is KGHDR, CDR2 SFDVKD. Here the CDR3 DNA reads TGTGCCACCAGTGATTTATCGGGGAGGGTCGGCATAGATACGCAGTATTTT. Translating gives CATSDLSGRVGIDTQYF.

The V and J genes are TRBV18 and TRBJ2-1, with TRBD2 as a possible D gene (6 bases). The germline V gene has CDR1 KGHSH and CDR2 LQKENI. V was trimmed by 6 bases and J by 6 bases, leaving 21 bases between them. There are 16 residues in the CDR3. Here the CDR3 DNA reads TGTGCCAGCTCGCCGGACCTGCGGGATATAGGCAATGAGCAGTTCTTC. Its translation: CASSPDLRDIGNEQFF. Full variable domain (remainder filled in from reference TRBV18 and TRBJ2-1): NAGVMQNPRHLVRRRGQEARLRCSPMKGHSHVYWYRQLPEEGLKFMVYLQKENIIDESGMPKERFSAEFPKEGPSILRIQQVVRGDSAAYFCASSPDLRDIGNEQFFGPGTRLTVL.